A single sample gave rise to the 13 T cell receptor beta chains below, sequenced in a study of T cells in Graves' hyperthyroidism and ophthalmopathy. Amplification yielded TCR beta CDR3 regions, with RNA transcripts as the source. During a first-round RT-PCR of the TCR CDR3, the HTBI primer set was used. MiXCR, applied by TCRdb to the multiplex PCR reads, yields one record per CDR3 protein. The repertoire holds about 640,000 distinct CDR3 sequences, with 20% as singletons. The specimen sequenced was blood. These receptors all stem from a man aged 30 to 39 with Graves' ophthalmopathy.

V gene TRBV7-9 combines with J gene TRBJ2-7, with no clear D. The CDR3 is 12 residues long. Germline V lookup: CDR1 SEHNR, CDR2 FQNEAQ (reference sequence). Trimming left V 5 bases short and J 4 bases short, with 9 bases between. CDR3: CASSTDFYEQYF. CDR3 DNA sequence: TGTGCCAGCAGCACCGACTTTTACGAGCAGTACTTC.

The chain employs TRBV28 and TRBJ1-1; no reliable D call. The germline V gene encodes CDR1 MDHEN and CDR2 SYDVKM. This CDR3 comprises 12 residues. The ends were cut back, 8 bases at V and 3 bases at J, with 10 bases in the middle. The CDR3 DNA is TGTGCCAGCCTCGGGCCGTACACTGAAGCTTTCTTT. Its translation: CASLGPYTEAFF.

This chain connects TRBV27 to TRBJ2-7; D not certain. CDR1 and CDR2 from the germline V gene are MNHEY and SMNVEV (reference sequence). CDR3 size: 11 residues. The V end was cut by 9 bases, the J end by 6 bases, with 12 bases between. CDR3 sequence reads: CASGFGLEQYF. As DNA, the CDR3 is TGTGCCAGTGGCTTCGGGCTCGAGCAGTACTTC.

The genes are TRBV25-1 and TRBJ1-1, with 8 bases fitting TRBD1. The germline V gene has CDR1 MGHDK and CDR2 SYGVNS. With V trimmed by 6 bases and J by 5 bases, 11 bases remained unmatched. This CDR3 has 15 amino acids. As DNA, the CDR3 is TGTGCCAGCAGAACGGGCAGGGGGCTAAGGACTGAAGCTTTCTTT. It yields the protein CASRTGRGLRTEAFF. The whole variable domain, remainder taken from reference TRBV25-1 and TRBJ1-1, is EADIYQTPRYLVIGTGKKITLECSQTMGHDKMYWYQQDPGMELHLIHYSYGVNSTEKGDLSSESTVSRIRTEHFPLTLESARPSHTSQYLCASRTGRGLRTEAFFGQGTRLTVV.

As concerns this clonotype: Since a much larger clone is just one base distant, this may be a read error. The genes are TRBV20-1 and TRBJ2-7, with 9 bases fitting TRBD1. Germline CDR1 is DFQATT and CDR2 is SNEGSKA (reference sequence). V was clipped by 6 bases and J by 0 bases; unmatched bases: 3. CDR3 length: 13 residues. CDR3 in amino acids: CSASTGGSYEQYF. CDR3 coding DNA: TGCAGTGCCTCGACAGGGGGCTCCTACGAGCAGTACTTC.

The chain couples TRBV30 to TRBJ2-1; D unclear. The CDR3 length is 13 residues. The germline V gene has CDR1 GTSNPN and CDR2 SVGIG (reference sequence). Trimming took off 0 bases at V and 8 bases at J, with 11 bases between the two ends. The CDR3: CAWSVGSLYEQFF. CDR3 nucleotide sequence: TGTGCCTGGAGTGTCGGCAGCCTCTATGAGCAGTTCTTC.

On this clonotype: A read error may produce the germline difference seen at one junction end. V is TRBV28 and J is TRBJ1-5, with TRBD1 matching 8 bases. The CDR3 is made up of 14 amino acids. CDR1 is MDHEN, CDR2 SYDVKM, per germline. CDR3 sequence: CASSLAGGNQPQDF. DNA of the CDR3: TGTGCCAGCAGTTTAGCAGGGGGCAATCAGCCCCAGGATTTT.

This clonotype has at least ten counts. The junction departs from the called germline gene at one end, perhaps through a read error. This chain connects TRBV5-1 to TRBJ2-3, with D possibly being TRBD1 (6 bases). The CDR3 length is 12 residues. In germline, CDR1 is SGHRS, CDR2 YFSETQ. Here the CDR3 DNA reads TGTGCCAGCAGCCCTGACAGGAATACGCAGTATTTT. This codes for CASSPDRNTQYF. The full variable domain, completed using reference TRBV5-1 and TRBJ2-3, is KAGVTQTPRYLIKTRGQQVTLSCSPISGHRSVSWYQQTPGQGLQFLFEYFSETQRNKGNFPGRFSGRQFSNSRSEMNVSTLELGDSALYLCASSPDRNTQYFGPGTRLTVL.

J is TRBJ1-5 and V is TRBV6-1; D may be TRBD1 (5 bases). The CDR3 has 17 amino acids. Germline CDR1 is MNHNS and CDR2 is SASEGT. V dropped 1 base and J dropped 1 base, with 14 bases sitting between them. CDR3 sequence reads: CASSEGGTKGSNQPQHF. The DNA for the CDR3 is TGTGCCAGCAGTGAAGGGGGGACGAAAGGAAGCAATCAGCCCCAGCATTTT.

The chain recombines TRBV27 with TRBJ2-5; 8 nucleotides line up with TRBD1. The CDR3 is 15 amino acids. Unmatched junction bases numbered 4, after V lost 2 bases and J lost 2 bases. The V gene's germline CDR1 is MNHEY and CDR2 SMNVEV (reference sequence). The CDR3 region is CASSLLGTGQETQYF. DNA of the CDR3: TGTGCCAGCAGTTTACTCGGGACAGGACAAGAGACCCAGTACTTC.

The chain joins TRBV7-8 to TRBJ2-5; TRBD2 aligns across 7 bases. The trim removed 3 bases at V and 9 bases at J, leaving 16 bases unmatched. The CDR3 is made up of 16 amino acids. The germline V gene encodes CDR1 SGHVS and CDR2 FQNEAQ. CDR3 coding DNA: TGTGCCAGCAGCTTTAGAAGGGACTACTTGATGGCGTCCCAGTACTTC. Translating gives CASSFRRDYLMASQYF.

This clonotype occurred many times. The chain combines TRBV7-2 with TRBJ2-1; tentatively, D is TRBD1 (6 bases). The germline gives CDR1 SGHTA, CDR2 FQGNSA. The ends were cut back, 4 bases at V and 4 bases at J, with 20 bases in the middle. The CDR3 extends over 17 amino acids. The CDR3 region has the DNA TGTGCCAGCAGCTCAGGGGTGATTGGGGCTTTATACAATGAGCAGTTCTTC. Translated: CASSSGVIGALYNEQFF.

This clonotype was counted a few times. The chain combines TRBV27 with TRBJ1-5; 9 nucleotides line up with TRBD1. Germline assignment: CDR1 MNHEY and CDR2 SMNVEV (reference sequence). This CDR3 is 15 amino acids long. V trimming: 4 bases; J trimming: 6 bases; junction bases outside the gene matches: 7. CDR3 sequence (DNA): TGTGCCAGCAGTTCAGGACAGGGGATGTTTCAGCCCCAGCATTTT. Its translation is CASSSGQGMFQPQHF.